Reported below is one TCR beta chain. Which antigen it targets is not known. An end of the junction does not agree with germline; a read error may underlie this. This CDR3 is also generated by other DNA sequences in the sample. Donors were healthy HIV-negative adults with no recently reported acute infections or vaccinations. All donors were Caucasian adults living in Nashville, Tennessee, USA. Magnetic negative selection was used to enrich CD4+ T cells, after which naive cells were positively selected on CD45RA and the negative fraction became the memory subset. Blood was obtained by leukapheresis, after which PBMCs were separated by Ficoll-Histopaque density gradient centrifugation and cryopreserved in liquid nitrogen vapor phase. Analytical flow cytometry was used to check the purity and quantity of each magnetically sorted T cell population. Genomic DNA was isolated from each sorted fraction and quantified by UV absorbance on a Nanodrop 2000c.

This entry comes from a study of shared clonotypes between healthy human individuals (dated by TCRdb to about 2020). For the wider study: The cohort included a few men and a couple of women between 18 and 49 years of age. For each donor, CD4 naive and CD4 memory were each run on three plates, CD8 naive on two plates, and CD8 memory on one plate. Blood TCR repertoires of five healthy adults were deeply sequenced to estimate repertoire size and the extent of clonotype sharing between individuals. Libraries were prepared and TCR repertoires were sequenced by different laboratories using diverse techniques, in order to increase sequencing depth and limit assay-specific biases. Between about 0.94 and 10 billion PBMCs per donor were obtained by leukapheresis. Points the paper makes about the study in general: When a handful of donors were compared, the shared fraction of clonotypes was around 4.6% for naive CD4, around 4% for naive CD8, more than 2% for memory CD4, and less than 0.45% for memory CD8. Even with the large sequencing depth, rarefaction of the sorted-subset datasets indicated that sequencing was incomplete. Compared with non-shared clonotypes, the clonotypes found in all four sorted-subset donors had higher generation probabilities. Based on pairwise subsampling, the degree of clonotype sharing among donors was expected to be affected by sequencing depth. Only blood was sampled, and tissue TCR repertoires likely differ from those in blood. Because the study included only a small number of donors, the genetic and exposure-history diversity represented was limited. Larger estimated clonotype richness was generally found for naive subsets than for memory subsets.

Using the deep immunoSEQ assay, multiplex PCR amplified TCR CDR3 regions from genomic DNA. Extracted genomic DNA from each cell subset was distributed evenly across all wells of several immunoSEQ 96-well plates, and each plate was treated as a replicate. For sorted subsets, roughly 190 ng of genomic DNA, equivalent to some 30,000 T cell genomes, went into each replicate PCR. Purified libraries were measured with a Qubit 3.0 fluorometer, size-checked on a Bioanalyzer 2100, and measured again with the KAPA Library Quantification kit. Each immunoSEQ 96-well plate was sequenced on its own single-read 150-cycle Illumina NextSeq 550 flow cell. As for how the authors treated the data: Because the immunoSEQ output included only junctional sequences and no quality scores, the filtering could not be the same as the filtering used for full-length reads. To assign V/J genes and CDR3, sequences were annotated against IMGT germline references using PyIR, a Python wrapper for IgBLAST v1.9. Reads with weak V/J assignments (E-value above 1e-6), missing CDR3, stop codons, out-of-frame junctions, or ambiguous translated residues were removed. V3J clonotypes were defined as sequences sharing the same inferred V gene, J gene, and CDR3 amino acid sequence. The percentage overlap between two repertoires was calculated by dividing the number of shared unique clonotypes by the size of the smaller repertoire. RTK rarefaction, the Chao1 estimator, and Recon v2.1 estimates of unobserved clonotypes were used to assess repertoire richness. OLGA was used to compute generation probabilities for all TCRbeta clonotypes that the gDNA method yielded from a few donors. TCRdb's version of the immuneACCESS table is confined to in-frame rearrangements and falls short of the full clone set. An unresolved V gene accounts for under half of the shortfall where checked; the remainder is of unknown origin. The D gene and trimming were derived from the DNA, and the V and J assignments and clone size from that table. A total of 2,100,000 or so clones appear in this sample, under 97% of them only once. Roughly 0.13% of the sample rests with the top ten.

As encoded in the germline V gene (reference sequence), CDR1 is SEHNR while CDR2 is FQNEAQ. The CDR3 runs 13 residues from the cysteine to the phenylalanine. The only DNA kept is the CDR3, 39 bases in frame from the first base. The sequence is built from TRBV7-9 and TRBJ1-5; no D gene call is confident. This TCR was sampled from a man between 18 and 29 years old in good health. Specimen: naive CD4+ T cells sorted from blood. This sample's cell subset or site label indicates: CD45RA+ positively selected. The CDR3 has the sequence CASSLGSDQPQHF. The DNA reads TGTGCCAGCAGCTTAGGTAGCGATCAGCCCCAGCATTTT.